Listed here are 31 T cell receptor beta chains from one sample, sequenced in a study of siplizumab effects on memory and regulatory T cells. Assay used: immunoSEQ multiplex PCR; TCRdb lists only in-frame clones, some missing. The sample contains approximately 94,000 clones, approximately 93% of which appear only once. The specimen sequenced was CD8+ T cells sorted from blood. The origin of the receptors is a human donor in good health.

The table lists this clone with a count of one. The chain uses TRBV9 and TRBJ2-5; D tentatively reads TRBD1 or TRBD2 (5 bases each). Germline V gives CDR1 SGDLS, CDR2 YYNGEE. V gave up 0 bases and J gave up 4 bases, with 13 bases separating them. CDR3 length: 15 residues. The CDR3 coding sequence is TGTGCCAGCAGCGTAGAGGGGACGAACCTAGAGACCCAGTACTTC. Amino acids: CASSVEGTNLETQYF.

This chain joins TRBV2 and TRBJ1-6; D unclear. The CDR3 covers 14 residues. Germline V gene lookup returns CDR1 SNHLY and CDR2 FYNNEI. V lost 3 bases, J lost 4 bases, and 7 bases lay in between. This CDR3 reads CASSDARYNSPLHF. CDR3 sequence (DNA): TGTGCCAGCAGTGACGCCAGGTATAATTCACCCCTCCACTTT. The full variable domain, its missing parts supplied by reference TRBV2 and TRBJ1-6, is EPEVTQTPSHQVTQMGQEVILRCVPISNHLYFYWYRQILGQKVEFLVSFYNNEISEKSEIFDDQFSVERPDGSNFTLKIRSTKLEDSAMYFCASSDARYNSPLHFGNGTRLTVT.

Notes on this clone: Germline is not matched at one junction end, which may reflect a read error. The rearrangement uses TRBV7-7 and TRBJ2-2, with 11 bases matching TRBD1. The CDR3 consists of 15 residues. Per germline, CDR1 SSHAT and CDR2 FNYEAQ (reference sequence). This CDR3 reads CASSPDRGLTGELFF. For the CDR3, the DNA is TGTGCTAGCAGCCCGGACAGGGGGCTTACCGGGGAGCTGTTTTTT. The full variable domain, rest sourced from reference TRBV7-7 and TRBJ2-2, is GAGVSQSPRYKVTKRGQDVTLRCDPISSHATLYWYQQALGQGPEFLTYFNYEAQPDKSGLPSDRFSAERPEGSISTLTIQRTEQRDSAMYRCASSPDRGLTGELFFGEGSRLTVL.

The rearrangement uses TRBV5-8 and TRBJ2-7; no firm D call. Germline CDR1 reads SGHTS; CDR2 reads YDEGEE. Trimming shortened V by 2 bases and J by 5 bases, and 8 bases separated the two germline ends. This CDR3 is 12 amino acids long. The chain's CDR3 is CASSFQGNEQYF. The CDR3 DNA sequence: TGTGCCAGCAGCTTTCAAGGGAACGAGCAGTACTTC.

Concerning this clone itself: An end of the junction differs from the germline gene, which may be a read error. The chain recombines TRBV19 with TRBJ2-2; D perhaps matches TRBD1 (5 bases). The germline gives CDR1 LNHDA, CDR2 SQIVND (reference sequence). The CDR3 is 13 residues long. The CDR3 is CASTIGDTGELFF. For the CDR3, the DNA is TGTGCCAGTACTATAGGGGACACCGGGGAGCTGTTTTTT.

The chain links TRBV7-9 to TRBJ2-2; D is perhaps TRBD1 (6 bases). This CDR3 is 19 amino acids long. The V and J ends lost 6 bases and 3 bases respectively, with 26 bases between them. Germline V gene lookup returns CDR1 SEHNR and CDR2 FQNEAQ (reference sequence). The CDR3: CASRNPANGGGRYTGELFF. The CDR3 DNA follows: TGTGCCAGCAGAAATCCCGCTAATGGGGGCGGGCGATACACCGGGGAGCTGTTTTTT. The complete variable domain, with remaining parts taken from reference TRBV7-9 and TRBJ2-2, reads DTGVSQNPRHKITKRGQNVTFRCDPISEHNRLYWYRQTLGQGPEFLTYFQNEAQLEKSRLLSDRFSAERPKGSFSTLEIQRTEQGDSAMYLCASRNPANGGGRYTGELFFGEGSRLTVL.

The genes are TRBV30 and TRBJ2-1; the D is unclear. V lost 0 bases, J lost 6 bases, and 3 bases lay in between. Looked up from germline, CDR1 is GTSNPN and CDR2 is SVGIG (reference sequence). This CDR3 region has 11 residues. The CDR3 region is CAWSVPNEQFF. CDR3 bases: TGTGCCTGGAGTGTACCCAATGAGCAGTTCTTC.

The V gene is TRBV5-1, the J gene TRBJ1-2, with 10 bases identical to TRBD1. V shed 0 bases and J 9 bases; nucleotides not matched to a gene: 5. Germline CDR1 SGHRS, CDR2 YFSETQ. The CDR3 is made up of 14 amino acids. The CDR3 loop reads CASSLAGTGDSYTF. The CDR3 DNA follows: TGCGCCAGCAGCTTGGCCGGGACAGGGGATAGCTACACCTTC. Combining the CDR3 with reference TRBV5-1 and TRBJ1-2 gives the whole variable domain KAGVTQTPRYLIKTRGQQVTLSCSPISGHRSVSWYQQTPGQGLQFLFEYFSETQRNKGNFPGRFSGRQFSNSRSEMNVSTLELGDSALYLCASSLAGTGDSYTFGSGTRLTVV.

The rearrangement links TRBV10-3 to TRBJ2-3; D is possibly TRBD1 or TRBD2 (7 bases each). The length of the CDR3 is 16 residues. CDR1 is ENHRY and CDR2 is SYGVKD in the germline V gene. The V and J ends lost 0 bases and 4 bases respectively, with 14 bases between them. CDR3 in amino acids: CAISESPGGGADTQYF. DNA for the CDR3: TGTGCCATCAGTGAGTCGCCAGGGGGGGGAGCAGATACGCAGTATTTT.

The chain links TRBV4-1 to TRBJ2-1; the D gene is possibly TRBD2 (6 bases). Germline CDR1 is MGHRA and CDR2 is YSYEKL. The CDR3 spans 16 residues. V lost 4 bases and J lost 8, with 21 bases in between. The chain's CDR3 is CASSRSDLAGIYEQFF. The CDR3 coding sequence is TGCGCCAGCAGCCGATCGGACCTCGCGGGGATCTATGAGCAGTTCTTC.

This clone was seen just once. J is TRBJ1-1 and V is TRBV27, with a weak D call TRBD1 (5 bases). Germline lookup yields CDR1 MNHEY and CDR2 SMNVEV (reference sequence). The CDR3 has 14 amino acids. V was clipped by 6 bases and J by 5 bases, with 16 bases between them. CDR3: CASSWGRSMTEAFF. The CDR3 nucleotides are TGTGCCAGCAGCTGGGGCCGATCCATGACTGAAGCTTTCTTT.

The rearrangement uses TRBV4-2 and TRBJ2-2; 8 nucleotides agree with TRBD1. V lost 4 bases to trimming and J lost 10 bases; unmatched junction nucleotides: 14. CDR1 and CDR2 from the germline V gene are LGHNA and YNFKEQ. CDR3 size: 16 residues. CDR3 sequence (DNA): TGTGCCAGCAGCCCCCAGGGACAGGCCTTAATGGAGGAGCTGTTTTTT. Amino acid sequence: CASSPQGQALMEELFF.

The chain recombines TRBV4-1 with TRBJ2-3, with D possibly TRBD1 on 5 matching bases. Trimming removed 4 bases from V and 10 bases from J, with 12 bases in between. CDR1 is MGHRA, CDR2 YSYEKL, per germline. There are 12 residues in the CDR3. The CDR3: CASSRDSLAQYF. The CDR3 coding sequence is TGCGCCAGCAGCCGAGACAGCTTAGCGCAGTATTTT.

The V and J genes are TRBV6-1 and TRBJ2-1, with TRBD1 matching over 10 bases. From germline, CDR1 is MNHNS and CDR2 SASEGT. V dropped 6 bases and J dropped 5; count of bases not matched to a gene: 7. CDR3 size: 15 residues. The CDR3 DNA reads TGTGCCAGCAGCCCCGGGACAGGGGACCACAATGAGCAGTTCTTC. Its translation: CASSPGTGDHNEQFF.

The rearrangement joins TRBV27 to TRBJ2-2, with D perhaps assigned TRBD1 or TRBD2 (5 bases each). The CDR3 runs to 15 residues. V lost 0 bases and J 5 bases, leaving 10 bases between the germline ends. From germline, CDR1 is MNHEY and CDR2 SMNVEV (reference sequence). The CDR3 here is CASSLSPGPTGELFF. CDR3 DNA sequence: TGTGCCAGCAGTTTATCACCGGGACCAACCGGGGAGCTGTTTTTT.

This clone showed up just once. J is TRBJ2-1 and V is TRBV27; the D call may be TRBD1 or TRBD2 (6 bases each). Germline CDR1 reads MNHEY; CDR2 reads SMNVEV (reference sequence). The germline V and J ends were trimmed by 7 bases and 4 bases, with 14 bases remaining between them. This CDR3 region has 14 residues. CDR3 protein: CASTGGGKYNEQFF. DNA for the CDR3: TGTGCCAGCACTGGAGGGGGAAAGTACAATGAGCAGTTCTTC.

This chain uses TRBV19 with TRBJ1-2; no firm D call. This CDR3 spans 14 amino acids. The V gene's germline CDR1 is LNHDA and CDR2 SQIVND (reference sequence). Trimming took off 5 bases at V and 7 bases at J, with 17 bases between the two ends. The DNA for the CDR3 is TGTGCCAGTAGTTTTGTCGAAGGGAGAGGTGGCTACACCTTC. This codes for CASSFVEGRGGYTF.

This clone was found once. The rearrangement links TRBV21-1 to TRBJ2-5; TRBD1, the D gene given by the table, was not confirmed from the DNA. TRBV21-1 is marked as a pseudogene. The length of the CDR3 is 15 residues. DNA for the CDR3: TGTGCCAGCAGCGACTCGCTAAGGGGTAAAGGGACCCAGTACTTC. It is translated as CASSDSLRGKGTQYF.

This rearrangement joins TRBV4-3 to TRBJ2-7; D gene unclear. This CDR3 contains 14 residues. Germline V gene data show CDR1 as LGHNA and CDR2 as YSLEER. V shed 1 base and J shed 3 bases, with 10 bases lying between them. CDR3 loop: CASSQGQSGYEQYF. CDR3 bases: TGCGCCAGCAGCCAAGGGCAGTCCGGCTACGAGCAGTACTTC.

The CDR3 DNA follows: TGTGCCAGCAGCGGGGCAAGGGCGGGAAACTATGGCTACACCTTC. This translates into CASSGARAGNYGYTF. V is TRBV7-8 and J is TRBJ1-2; D is possibly TRBD1 (5 bases). This CDR3 contains 15 residues. Germline loops: CDR1 SGHVS, CDR2 FQNEAQ. Trimming pared 5 bases from V and 2 bases from J, leaving 15 bases between.

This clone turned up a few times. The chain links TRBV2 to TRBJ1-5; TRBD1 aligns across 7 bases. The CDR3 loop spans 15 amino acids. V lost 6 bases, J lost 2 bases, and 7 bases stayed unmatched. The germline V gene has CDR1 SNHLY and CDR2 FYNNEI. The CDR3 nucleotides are TGTGCCAGCAGCGAGGGGGCACTGGGCAATCAGCCCCAGCATTTT. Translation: CASSEGALGNQPQHF.

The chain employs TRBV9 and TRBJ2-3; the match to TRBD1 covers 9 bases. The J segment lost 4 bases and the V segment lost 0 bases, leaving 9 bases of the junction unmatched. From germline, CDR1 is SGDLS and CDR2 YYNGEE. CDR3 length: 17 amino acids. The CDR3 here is CASSVAEGTGFSDTQYF. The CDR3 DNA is TGTGCCAGCAGCGTAGCTGAAGGGACAGGGTTTTCAGATACGCAGTATTTT.

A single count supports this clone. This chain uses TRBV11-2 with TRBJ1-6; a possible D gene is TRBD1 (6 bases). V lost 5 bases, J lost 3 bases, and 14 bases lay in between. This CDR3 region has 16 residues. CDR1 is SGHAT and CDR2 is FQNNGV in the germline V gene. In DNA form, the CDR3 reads TGTGCCAGCAGCGAACGACAGGCCCGCTATAATTCACCCCTCCACTTT. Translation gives CASSERQARYNSPLHF.

For the CDR3, the DNA is TGCGCCAGCAGCCCTGGGACAGGGGGTTTAGAGGAAGCTTTCTTT. Protein sequence: CASSPGTGGLEEAFF. The rearrangement links TRBV5-1 to TRBJ1-1; 11 nucleotides align to TRBD1. Germline values: CDR1 SGHRS, CDR2 YFSETQ. V lost 4 bases, J lost 8 bases, and 10 bases stayed unmatched. The CDR3 runs to 15 residues. The full variable domain, in which reference TRBV5-1 and TRBJ1-1 provide the parts outside the CDR3, is KAGVTQTPRYLIKTRGQQVTLSCSPISGHRSVSWYQQTPGQGLQFLFEYFSETQRNKGNFPGRFSGRQFSNSRSEMNVSTLELGDSALYLCASSPGTGGLEEAFFGQGTRLTVV.

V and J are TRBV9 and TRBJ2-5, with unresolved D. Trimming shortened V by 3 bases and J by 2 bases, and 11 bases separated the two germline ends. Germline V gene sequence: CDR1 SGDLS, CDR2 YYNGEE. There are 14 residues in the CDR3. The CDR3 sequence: CASSGGGVQETQYF. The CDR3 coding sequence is TGTGCCAGCAGCGGGGGTGGAGTTCAAGAGACCCAGTACTTC.

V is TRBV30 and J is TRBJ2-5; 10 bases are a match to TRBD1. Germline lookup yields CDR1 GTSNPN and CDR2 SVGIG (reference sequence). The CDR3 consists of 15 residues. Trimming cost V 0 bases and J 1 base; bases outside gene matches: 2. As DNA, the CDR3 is TGTGCCTGGAGTGTAGGGACAGGGGTCCAAGAGACCCAGTACTTC. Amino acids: CAWSVGTGVQETQYF.

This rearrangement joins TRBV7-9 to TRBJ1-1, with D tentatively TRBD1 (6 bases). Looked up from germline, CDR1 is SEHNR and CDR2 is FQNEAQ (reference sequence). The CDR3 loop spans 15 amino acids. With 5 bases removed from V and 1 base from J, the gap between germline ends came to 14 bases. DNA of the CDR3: TGTGCCAGCAGCGTAAACAGGGCCCCGAACACTGAAGCTTTCTTT. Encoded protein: CASSVNRAPNTEAFF.

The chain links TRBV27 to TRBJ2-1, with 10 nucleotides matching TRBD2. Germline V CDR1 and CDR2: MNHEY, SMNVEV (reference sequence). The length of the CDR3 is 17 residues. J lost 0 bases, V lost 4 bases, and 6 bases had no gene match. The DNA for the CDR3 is TGTGCCAGCAGTTCCAGGACTAGCGGATTCTCCTACAATGAGCAGTTCTTC. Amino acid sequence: CASSSRTSGFSYNEQFF.

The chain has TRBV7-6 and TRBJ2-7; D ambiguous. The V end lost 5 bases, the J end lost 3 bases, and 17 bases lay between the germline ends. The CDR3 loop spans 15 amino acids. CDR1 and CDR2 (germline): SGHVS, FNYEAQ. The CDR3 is CASSPNADVFYEQYF. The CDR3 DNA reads TGTGCCAGCAGCCCAAATGCGGATGTGTTCTACGAGCAGTACTTC.

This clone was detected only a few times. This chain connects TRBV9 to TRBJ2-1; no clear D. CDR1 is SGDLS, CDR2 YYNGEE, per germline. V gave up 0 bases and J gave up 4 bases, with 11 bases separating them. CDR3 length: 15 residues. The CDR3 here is CASSVGSLRYNEQFF. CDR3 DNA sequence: TGTGCCAGCAGCGTAGGAAGCCTTCGTTACAATGAGCAGTTCTTC.

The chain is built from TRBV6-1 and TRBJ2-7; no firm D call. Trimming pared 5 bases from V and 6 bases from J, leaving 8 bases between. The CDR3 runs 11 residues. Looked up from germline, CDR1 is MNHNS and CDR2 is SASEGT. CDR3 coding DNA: TGTGCCAGCAGTTACGGGTCCGAGCAGTACTTC. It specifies CASSYGSEQYF.